A single sample is the source of the 23 T cell receptor beta chains below, sequenced in a study of blood T cell repertoires in COVID-19. TCRdb's table, derived via immunoSEQ multiplex PCR, lists solely in-frame clones and lacks some. The sample records 200,000 to 250,000 clones, 75% to 90% being singletons. The source material was PBMCs or T cells enriched from blood (not recorded which). Source of these receptors: a young woman in a cohort exposed to, infected with or recovered from COVID-19 (not recorded which).

The J gene is TRBJ1-1, the V gene TRBV6-5; TRBD1 agrees at 8 bases. CDR1 and CDR2 (germline): MNHEY, SVGAGI. Trimming cost V 0 bases and J 6 bases; bases outside gene matches: 3. The CDR3 runs to 14 residues. The chain's CDR3 is CASSYSGQVSEAFF. In DNA form, the CDR3 reads TGTGCCAGCAGTTACTCGGGACAGGTATCTGAAGCTTTCTTT.

The rearrangement uses TRBV24-1 and TRBJ1-2; D is uncertain. Germline V gene lookup returns CDR1 KGHDR and CDR2 SFDVKD. V lost 3 bases and J 2 bases, leaving 9 bases between the germline ends. This CDR3 contains 14 residues. CDR3 DNA sequence: TGTGCCACCAGTGATGTAGAACAGAACTATGGCTACACCTTC. Protein sequence: CATSDVEQNYGYTF.

The chain links TRBV5-6 to TRBJ2-5, with 9 bases that match TRBD1. Trimming removed 4 bases from V and 1 base from J; junction bases left unmatched: 5. The CDR3 has 15 residues. Germline CDR1 reads SGHDT; CDR2 reads YYEEEE. CDR3 in DNA: TGTGCCAGCAGCCCGGACAGGGGACTCCAAGAGACCCAGTACTTC. It is translated as CASSPDRGLQETQYF.

The chain uses TRBV9 and TRBJ1-6, with 8 bases fitting TRBD1. The length of the CDR3 is 13 residues. The V gene end was trimmed by 2 bases and the J gene end by 11 bases; junction bases not matched to a gene: 3. The germline V gene has CDR1 SGDLS and CDR2 YYNGEE. DNA of the CDR3: TGTGCCAGCAGCGTCGCACAGGGGGCACCCCTCCACTTT. Amino acids: CASSVAQGAPLHF.

This clone was detected only once. The chain recombines TRBV14 with TRBJ2-3, with TRBD2 matching over 10 bases. The ends lost 2 bases at V and 5 bases at J; junction bases unmatched: 4. The germline gives CDR1 SGHDN, CDR2 FVKESK. The length of the CDR3 is 15 residues. This CDR3 reads CASSQLAGAGDTQYF. CDR3 in DNA: TGTGCCAGCAGCCAACTAGCGGGAGCGGGAGATACGCAGTATTTT.

The gene calls are TRBV5-1 and TRBJ1-6, with D unclear. The CDR3 totals 16 residues. Trimming left V 2 bases short and J 0 bases short, with 9 bases between. Germline V CDR1 and CDR2: SGHRS, YFSETQ. This chain's CDR3 is CASSFVGSSYNSPLHF. The CDR3 coding sequence is TGCGCCAGCAGCTTCGTAGGGAGCTCCTATAATTCACCCCTCCACTTT.

The V gene is TRBV5-1, the J gene TRBJ1-2; TRBD1 agrees at 10 bases. The germline V gene encodes CDR1 SGHRS and CDR2 YFSETQ. The CDR3 has 15 residues. The junction had 5 bases not matched to a gene; V was cut back by 4 bases and J by 2 bases. The CDR3 loop is CASSGGTGVNYGYTF. The CDR3 DNA reads TGCGCCAGCAGCGGCGGGACAGGGGTCAACTATGGCTACACCTTC.

The genes are TRBV4-1 and TRBJ1-1; D is unresolved. Trimming left V 4 bases short and J 5 bases short, with 11 bases between. CDR3 size: 13 residues. Germline CDR1 and CDR2: MGHRA and YSYEKL. This chain's CDR3 is CASSPGLRTEAFF. In nucleotides, the CDR3 is TGCGCCAGCAGCCCTGGACTTCGTACTGAAGCTTTCTTT.

The V gene is TRBV27, the J gene TRBJ2-3; TRBD1 matches 7 bases. This CDR3 is 16 amino acids long. Germline CDR1 reads MNHEY; CDR2 reads SMNVEV (reference sequence). Trimming cost V 8 bases and J 2 bases; bases outside gene matches: 13. The CDR3 DNA reads TGTGCCAGCGGCCGAGGGGGCACTACCCACACAGATACGCAGTATTTT. This translates into CASGRGGTTHTDTQYF.

J is TRBJ2-7 and V is TRBV5-1; TRBD1 matches at 7 bases. The CDR3 runs 14 residues. Germline trimming cut 6 bases from V and 7 bases from J; bases unmatched to any gene: 13. The germline CDR1 and CDR2 sequences are SGHRS and YFSETQ. The CDR3 nucleotides read TGCGCCAGCAATAAGGACGGGACAGCTCTAGAGCAGTACTTC. Amino acid sequence: CASNKDGTALEQYF.

V and J are TRBV2 and TRBJ2-7; D may be TRBD2 (5 bases). From germline, CDR1 is SNHLY and CDR2 FYNNEI. Trimming pared 2 bases from V and 4 bases from J, leaving 21 bases between. The CDR3 has 17 amino acids. As DNA, the CDR3 is TGTGCCAGCAGTGAAAAAGGGCAAGCGGAGGTGATGTACGAGCAGTACTTC. This encodes CASSEKGQAEVMYEQYF.

V and J are TRBV5-1 and TRBJ2-3; perhaps TRBD2 as D (6 bases). Germline V gene lookup returns CDR1 SGHRS and CDR2 YFSETQ. This CDR3 comprises 17 residues. V dropped 1 base and J dropped 9 bases, with 24 bases sitting between them. The CDR3 DNA is TGCGCCAGCAGCTTGACCGGAGGGCCCGTGGTAGGAAAAACGCAGTATTTT. Encoded protein: CASSLTGGPVVGKTQYF.

V gene TRBV7-3 combines with J gene TRBJ2-1, with a possible D match to TRBD1 (6 bases). The ends were cut back, 5 bases at V and 0 bases at J, with 17 bases in the middle. The CDR3 sequence is 17 residues long. Germline V lookup: CDR1 SGHTA, CDR2 FQGTGA. CDR3 loop: CASSPQGTRSSYNEQFF. For the CDR3, the DNA is TGTGCCAGCAGCCCCCAGGGGACGCGGAGCTCCTACAATGAGCAGTTCTTC.

This clone turned up a few times. The chain is built from TRBV5-1 and TRBJ1-2, with 12 nucleotides matching TRBD1. V was clipped by 2 bases and J by 8 bases; unmatched bases: 13. The CDR3 contains 17 residues. CDR1 and CDR2 (germline): SGHRS, YFSETQ. The CDR3 bases are TGCGCCAGCAGCTTTCTGTCGGCCGGGACAGGGGGCGGAGGCTACACCTTC. It encodes CASSFLSAGTGGGGYTF.

J is TRBJ1-6 and V is TRBV2; 7 bases are a match to TRBD1. V dropped 6 bases and J dropped 10; count of bases not matched to a gene: 9. The CDR3 has 14 amino acids. In germline, CDR1 is SNHLY, CDR2 FYNNEI. CDR3 residues: CASSGQVPESPLHF. DNA of the CDR3: TGTGCCAGCAGCGGACAGGTACCGGAATCACCCCTCCACTTT.

This clone was seen repeatedly, ten times or more. V gene TRBV5-4 combines with J gene TRBJ2-7; 7 positions match TRBD2. The ends lost 4 bases at V and 4 bases at J; junction bases unmatched: 14. Germline assignment: CDR1 SGHNT and CDR2 YYREEE (reference sequence). The CDR3 totals 16 residues. CDR3 in amino acids: CASSPNPGGSYYEQYF. CDR3 DNA: TGTGCCAGCAGCCCCAACCCTGGCGGGAGTTATTACGAGCAGTACTTC.

This clone was counted only a few times. The rearrangement joins TRBV11-2 to TRBJ1-2; the D gene is possibly TRBD1 (6 bases). The V end lost 5 bases, the J end lost 3 bases, and 13 bases lay between the germline ends. The CDR3 has 14 residues. Germline V CDR1 and CDR2: SGHAT, FQNNGV. The CDR3 bases are TGTGCCAGCAGCATATCCAGGGGCTACTATGGCTACACCTTC. Amino acids: CASSISRGYYGYTF.

The gene calls are TRBV7-9 and TRBJ1-2; 10 bases are shared with TRBD1. CDR1 is SEHNR and CDR2 is FQNEAQ in the germline V gene (reference sequence). CDR3 length: 13 residues. With V trimmed by 3 bases and J by 5 bases, 0 bases remained unmatched. The chain's CDR3 is CASSLDRGYGYTF. As DNA, the CDR3 is TGTGCCAGCAGCTTGGACAGGGGGTATGGCTACACCTTC.

The chain recombines TRBV11-2 with TRBJ1-4; no clear D. Germline assignment: CDR1 SGHAT and CDR2 FQNNGV. The CDR3 length is 12 residues. The ends were cut back, 5 bases at V and 7 bases at J, with 8 bases in the middle. CDR3 sequence: CASSPSGEKLFF. CDR3 coding DNA: TGTGCCAGCAGCCCTAGCGGTGAAAAACTGTTTTTT.

The chain couples TRBV3-1 (or the pseudogene TRBV3-2) to TRBJ2-2; TRBD2 is a possible D gene (7 bases). Germline V CDR1 and CDR2: LGHDT, YNNKEL (reference sequence). This CDR3 contains 16 residues. Trimming took off 4 bases at V and 6 bases at J, with 18 bases between the two ends. The CDR3 is CASSRKGGGAPGELFF. The CDR3 DNA is TGTGCCAGCAGCCGCAAGGGGGGGGGCGCCCCCGGGGAGCTGTTTTTT.

The chain is built from TRBV18 and TRBJ2-3; 7 nucleotides agree with TRBD2. The J segment lost 0 bases and the V segment lost 8 bases, leaving 8 bases of the junction unmatched. The CDR3 is made up of 15 amino acids. Per the germline V gene, CDR1 is KGHSH and CDR2 is LQKENI. In nucleotides, the CDR3 is TGTGCCAGCGGGGGGGACGAAGAAAGCACAGATACGCAGTATTTT. This gives the protein CASGGDEESTDTQYF. The full variable domain, completed using reference TRBV18 and TRBJ2-3, is NAGVMQNPRHLVRRRGQEARLRCSPMKGHSHVYWYRQLPEEGLKFMVYLQKENIIDESGMPKERFSAEFPKEGPSILRIQQVVRGDSAAYFCASGGDEESTDTQYFGPGTRLTVL.

Written as DNA, the CDR3 is TGTGCCAGTAGTATCCCGGACAGGCTGGCAAATCAGCCCCAGCATTTT. It translates to CASSIPDRLANQPQHF. The chain links TRBV19 to TRBJ1-5; 7 positions agree with TRBD1. In germline, CDR1 is LNHDA, CDR2 SQIVND (reference sequence). With 3 bases clipped from V and 4 bases from J, the junction kept 9 bases outside the gene matches. The CDR3 is 16 amino acids.

CDR3 region: CASSEGQGVNNEKLFF. The CDR3 nucleotides read TGTGCCAGCAGTGAGGGACAGGGGGTAAATAATGAAAAACTGTTTTTT. This sequence joins TRBV2 and TRBJ1-4; 11 bases agree with TRBD1. Germline V CDR1 and CDR2: SNHLY, FYNNEI. The CDR3 sequence is 16 residues long. Trimming removed 3 bases from V and 4 bases from J; junction bases left unmatched: 4.